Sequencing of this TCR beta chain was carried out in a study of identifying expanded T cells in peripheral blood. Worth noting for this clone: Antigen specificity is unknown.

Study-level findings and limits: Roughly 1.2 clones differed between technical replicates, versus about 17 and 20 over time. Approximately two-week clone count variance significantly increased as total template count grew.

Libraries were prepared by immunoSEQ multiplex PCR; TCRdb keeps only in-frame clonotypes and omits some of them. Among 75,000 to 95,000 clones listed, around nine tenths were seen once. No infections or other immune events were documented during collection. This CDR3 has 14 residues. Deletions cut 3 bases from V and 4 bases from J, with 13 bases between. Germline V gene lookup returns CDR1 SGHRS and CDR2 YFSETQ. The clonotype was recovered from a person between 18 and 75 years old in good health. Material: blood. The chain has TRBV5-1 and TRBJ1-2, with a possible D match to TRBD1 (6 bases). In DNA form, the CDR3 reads TGCGCCAGCAGCTCCGGGACAACAATCTATGGCTACACCTTC. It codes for CASSSGTTIYGYTF.